Listed here are 5 T cell receptor beta chains from one sample, sequenced in a study of T-cell reconstitution after alpha-beta-depleted transplantation in children (dated by TCRdb to 2016 to 2018). Libraries came from PCR. Sequenced using an Illumina HiSeq 2500. To normalize quantification of the TCRbeta repertoire, the TCR libraries were built with molecular barcoding that relied on unique molecular identifiers. The public sequencing data were trimmed at Q25 with fastp and processed into clonotypes with MiXCR by TCRdb, which kept only in-frame beta chains. Rows with one shared CDR3 protein collapse into an entry with the most common genes and DNA. This sample lists hundreds of thousands of distinct CDR3 sequences; 16% were detected once. About 1.1% of the sample lies in the top ten. Material: PBMCs from the stem cell graft donor, obtained from the stem cell graft. These receptors all come from a human donor who donated a stem cell graft to a child with acute myeloid leukemia.

The chain joins TRBV20-1 to TRBJ2-7; 8 bases fit TRBD1. Germline V gives CDR1 DFQATT, CDR2 SNEGSKA (reference sequence). V dropped 6 bases and J dropped 6; count of bases not matched to a gene: 10. The CDR3 sequence is 13 residues long. The CDR3 bases are TGCAGTGCCCACGGACCCAGGGGGCGCGAGCAGTACGTC. This codes for CSAHGPRGREQYV.

The V gene is TRBV7-9, the J gene TRBJ1-1; 8 bases match TRBD1. This CDR3 is 16 amino acids long. The trim removed 5 bases at V and 0 bases at J, leaving 8 bases unmatched. The germline gives CDR1 SEHNR, CDR2 FQNEAQ (reference sequence). The CDR3 is CASSPGQVGVNTEAFF. DNA of the CDR3: TGTGCCAGCAGCCCGGGACAGGTTGGCGTGAACACTGAAGCTTTCTTT. Together with reference TRBV7-9 and TRBJ1-1, the CDR3 gives the full variable domain: DTGVSQNPRHKITKRGQNVTFRCDPISEHNRLYWYRQTLGQGPEFLTYFQNEAQLEKSRLLSDRFSAERPKGSFSTLEIQRTEQGDSAMYLCASSPGQVGVNTEAFFGQGTRLTVV.

This clonotype was counted many times. The chain carries TRBV7-6 and TRBJ2-1, with TRBD2 matching over 12 bases. CDR1 is SGHVS and CDR2 is FNYEAQ in the germline V gene. This CDR3 contains 15 residues. V was clipped by 5 bases and J by 10 bases; unmatched bases: 9. The CDR3 DNA reads TGTGCCAGCAGCCCACTAGCGGGGGGCCATCAAGAGCAGTTCTTC. Translated: CASSPLAGGHQEQFF. The variable domain in full, with the rest retrieved from reference TRBV7-6 and TRBJ2-1, is GAGVSQSPRYKVTKRGQDVALRCDPISGHVSLYWYRQALGQGPEFLTYFNYEAQQDKSGLPNDRFSAERPEGSISTLTIQRTEQRDSAMYRCASSPLAGGHQEQFFGPGTRLTVL.

This clonotype showed up many times. V is TRBV12-3 or TRBV12-4 and J is TRBJ2-1; tentative D call: TRBD1 (6 bases). The CDR3 is 17 amino acids. V dropped 6 bases and J dropped 0 bases, with 18 bases sitting between them. For the CDR3, the DNA is TGTGCCAGCAGCCCACAGGGCCCGCGCGTCTCCTACAATGAGCAGTTCTTC. This translates into CASSPQGPRVSYNEQFF.

The table lists this clonotype with a few counts. The J gene is TRBJ2-3, the V gene TRBV10-3, with D perhaps TRBD1 or TRBD2 (5 bases each). The V end lost 7 bases, the J end lost 2 bases, and 16 bases lay between the germline ends. Germline V gene sequence: CDR1 ENHRY, CDR2 SYGVKD. The CDR3 runs to 15 residues. As DNA, the CDR3 is TGTGCCATCACCCTTGGGGACCAGCTCACAGATACGCAGTATTTT. It specifies CAITLGDQLTDTQYF.